This TCR beta chain was identified in a study of monozygotic twins with inflammatory bowel disease (dated by TCRdb to about 2019). About the investigation overall: The complete study included roughly 30 monozygotic twin pairs: 19 IBD-discordant Danish pairs and nine German pairs, of which four were IBD-concordant and five were IBD-discordant. The search for disease-associated traits relied mainly on comparing, within discordant pairs, IBD patients with their genetically identical healthy co-twins. Each individual had, on average, about 151 000 unique TCRalpha sequences and 181 000 unique TCRbeta sequences available for analysis.

The library was prepared using 5' RACE. For each TCR library, approximately 3,700 ng of total RNA was used. cDNA was synthesized with SMARTScribe reverse transcriptase in eight separate reactions per sample. Unique molecular identifiers containing a 6-nucleotide sample barcode were introduced through template switching during cDNA synthesis. Two nested PCRs of roughly 16 and 10 cycles amplified the TCRalpha and TCRbeta cDNA, and bead purification followed each PCR. Before amplification, the cDNA was both treated with uracil DNA-glycosylase and purified with the QIAquick PCR purification kit. The second PCR added Illumina TruSeq-compatible adapters along with sample-specific barcodes. Library quality and concentration were assessed using TapeStation and Qubit, and about 5.2 ng of each library was pooled. Pooled libraries were sequenced on an Illumina HiSeq2500 single-index Rapid Run with 2 x 100 bp reads and custom sequencing primers. The authors processed their data as follows. MiGEC version 1.2.6 was used for UMI-based consensus assembly to correct PCR and sequencing errors. MiXCR version 2.1.1 was used for V(D)J alignment, clonotype assembly and CDR3 extraction. To normalise gene usage, clonotype sharing and MAIT/NKT TCR abundance, the top 1000, 10 000 and 20 000 clonotypes in each sample were analysed. Diversity was computed as the inverse Simpson index with the vegan R package after downsampling to 27 000 UMIs. Paired Mann-Whitney U tests were applied to discordant twin pairs, and Benjamini-Hochberg correction was used for multiple testing. Following reprocessing of the reads by TCRdb, the data hold one row per CDR3 protein sequence and no DNA is available. In this record, the V and J calls reflect TCRdb's handling and not the investigators' own analysis. This sample's listing comprises some 400,000 distinct CDR3 sequences. The ten largest account for 2% to 3% of the sample.

CDR1 and CDR2 are drawn from the germline V gene (reference sequence): PRHDT, FYEKMQ. CDR3 length: 15 amino acids, cysteine to phenylalanine. No DNA sequence is on record. From each donor, a roughly 2.5 ml peripheral blood sample was collected into PAXgene tubes and stored at -80 degrees C. Without any T cell sorting, total RNA was extracted from whole blood using the PAXgene blood miRNA kit on an automated QIAcube. Peripheral blood from monozygotic twin pairs concordant or discordant for inflammatory bowel disease was subjected to deep TCRalpha and TCRbeta repertoire profiling with unique molecular barcoding. Smoking habits were recorded for all twin pairs, with individuals classified as current, former or never smokers. What the work shows at the level of the full study, not this receptor alone: Concordant and discordant twins showed no difference in repertoire similarity, possibly because of limited statistical power. TCRbeta repertoire diversity, by inverse Simpson index, was decreased in IBD patients compared with their healthy co-twins. The results gave no support for a single strong signal or clonotype linked to IBD. Because patients received different immunosuppressive treatments, the repertoires may have picked up extra background noise and variability between individuals. Fewer clonotypes were shared with other individuals by IBD patients than by healthy twins, most markedly in patients showing signs of disease activity. Different T cell subtypes could not be distinguished in the analysis.

With regard to this clonotype: Its antigen specificity is not known.

This receptor was taken from a human donor with ulcerative colitis or Crohn's disease, or a healthy co-twin of an affected twin (not recorded which). Material for sequencing was blood. The sequence is built from TRBV13 and TRBJ1-6. CDR3 sequence: CASSLGVYENSPLHF.